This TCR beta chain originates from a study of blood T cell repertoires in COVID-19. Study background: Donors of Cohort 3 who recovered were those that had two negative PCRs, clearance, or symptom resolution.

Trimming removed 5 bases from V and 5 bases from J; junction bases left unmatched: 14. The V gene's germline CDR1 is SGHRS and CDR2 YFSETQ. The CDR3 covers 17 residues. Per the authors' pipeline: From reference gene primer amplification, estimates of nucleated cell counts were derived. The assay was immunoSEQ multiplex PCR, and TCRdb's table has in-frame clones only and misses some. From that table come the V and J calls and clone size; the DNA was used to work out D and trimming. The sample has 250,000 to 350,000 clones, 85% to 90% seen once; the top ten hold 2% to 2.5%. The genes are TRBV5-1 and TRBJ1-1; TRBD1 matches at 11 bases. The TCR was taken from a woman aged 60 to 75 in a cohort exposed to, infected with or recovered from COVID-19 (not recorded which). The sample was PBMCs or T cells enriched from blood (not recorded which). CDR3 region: CASSPRTGGVIQTEAFF. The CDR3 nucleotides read TGCGCCAGCAGTCCCCGGACAGGGGGCGTCATACAAACTGAAGCTTTCTTT. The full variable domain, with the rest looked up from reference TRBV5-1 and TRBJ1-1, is KAGVTQTPRYLIKTRGQQVTLSCSPISGHRSVSWYQQTPGQGLQFLFEYFSETQRNKGNFPGRFSGRQFSNSRSEMNVSTLELGDSALYLCASSPRTGGVIQTEAFFGQGTRLTVV.